This T cell receptor beta chain comes out of a study of shared clonotypes between healthy human individuals (dated by TCRdb to 2018 to 2020). A note on the overall study: Three men and a couple of women, aged 18 to 49 years, made up the cohort. Leukapheresis yielded between about 0.85 and 10 billion PBMCs per donor. For each donor, three plates each were used for CD4 naive and CD4 memory, two plates were used for CD8 naive, and one plate was used for CD8 memory. To estimate repertoire size and how much clonotype sharing occurs between individuals, the study deeply sequenced the blood TCR repertoires of five healthy adults. Libraries were prepared and TCR repertoires were sequenced by different laboratories using diverse techniques, in order to increase sequencing depth and limit assay-specific biases. Broader findings and caveats from the paper: Sampling was restricted to blood, and TCR repertoires in tissue are likely to differ from TCR repertoires in blood. Compared with non-shared clonotypes, clonotypes shared by all four sorted-subset donors had higher generation probabilities. Even with the large sequencing depth, rarefaction of the sorted-subset datasets indicated that sequencing was incomplete. Sharing across several donors was observed for around 4.8% of naive CD4, over 3% of naive CD8, about 2.3% of memory CD4, and approximately 0.41% of memory CD8 clonotypes. Based on pairwise subsampling, the degree of clonotype sharing among donors was expected to be affected by sequencing depth. The genetic and exposure-history diversity represented was limited by the small number of donors. Naive subsets generally had larger estimated clonotype richness than memory subsets did.

CD8 naive samples were obtained by positive selection for CCR7 among CD45RO-negative cells, yielding a CD45RA+CCR7+ population from which TemRA cells were excluded. The donors were healthy, HIV-negative adults who had no recently reported acute infections or vaccinations. Every donor was a Caucasian adult living in Nashville, Tennessee, USA. Blood was obtained by leukapheresis, after which PBMCs were separated by Ficoll-Histopaque density gradient centrifugation and cryopreserved in liquid nitrogen vapor phase. Purity and quantity of every magnetically sorted T cell population were checked by analytical flow cytometry. Each sorted fraction had its genomic DNA isolated and then quantified by UV absorbance on a Nanodrop 2000c. The CDR3 runs 18 amino acids, cysteine and phenylalanine included. Solely the CDR3 DNA is kept, with 54 bases framed from the first base. V was cut back by 3 bases and J by 0 bases, leaving a gap of 18 bases between them. The germline V gene encodes CDR1 KGHSH and CDR2 LQKENI.

About this clone: Its antigen is still unknown. Base qualities are missing; no much larger clone stands one base away.

Using the deep immunoSEQ assay, TCR CDR3 regions were amplified from genomic DNA by multiplex PCR. For each cell subset, the extracted genomic DNA was distributed evenly across all wells of several immunoSEQ 96-well plates, and each plate served as one replicate. For sorted subsets, each replicate PCR was loaded with 200 ng genomic DNA, equivalent to 25,000 to 35,000 T cell genomes. The purified libraries were quantified using a Qubit 3.0 fluorometer, sized with a Bioanalyzer 2100, and then quantified again using the KAPA Library Quantification kit. A separate single-read 150-cycle Illumina NextSeq 550 flow cell was used to sequence each immunoSEQ 96-well plate. Under the source paper's analysis protocol: Because only junctional sequences without quality scores were contained in the immunoSEQ output, filtering matching that applied to full-length reads could not be performed. To assign V/J genes and CDR3, sequences were annotated against IMGT germline references using PyIR, a Python wrapper for IgBLAST v1.9. Reads with weak V/J assignments (E-value above 1e-6), missing CDR3, stop codons, out-of-frame junctions, or ambiguous translated residues were removed. V3J clonotypes were defined by identical inferred V gene, J gene, and CDR3 amino acid sequence. To compute the percentage overlap between repertoires, the number of shared unique clonotypes was divided by the size of the smaller repertoire. Richness of each repertoire was evaluated using RTK rarefaction, the Chao1 estimator, and Recon v2.1 estimates of unobserved clonotypes. For all TCRbeta clonotypes obtained by the gDNA method from a handful of donors, generation probabilities were computed with OLGA. The immuneACCESS repertoire file appears here via TCRdb, limited to in-frame rearrangements. These files lack a portion of the clones; in checked studies, under half of the deficit traces to unresolved V genes, and the cause of the others is not known. That table furnishes V, J and clone size, whereas the DNA furnished D and trimming. The sample table shows about 2,100,000 clones, and under 95% are seen once. The ten largest clonotypes hold 1.5% to 2% of the sample.

Sequenced material: naive CD8+ T cells from PBMCs. The intended sense of this specimen's cell subset or site label: CD45RA+CCR7+. The receptor was isolated from a man in his late teens or twenties in good health. Some clones in this sample may be carry-over from other donors' samples. The chain is encoded by TRBV18 joined to TRBJ1-5, with TRBD1 perhaps the D gene, on 5 matching bases. The CDR3 sequence is CASSPGGEKGFSNQPQHF. The DNA sequence is TGTGCCAGCTCACCGGGAGGGGAGAAGGGGTTTAGCAATCAGCCCCAGCATTTT.